Listed below are T cell receptor beta chains from one sample, sequenced in a study of high-grade serous ovarian cancer treatment subgroups. Assay used: immunoSEQ multiplex PCR; TCRdb lists only in-frame clones, some missing. Here the sample spans thousands of clones, 70% to 80% being singletons. The sequenced material came from tumor tissue. All receptors derive from a human donor with high-grade serous ovarian cancer. Each CDR3 is given with its conserved first and last residue. Fields, in order: CDR3 protein, CDR3 DNA, D gene, J gene, V gene, clone size. A D gene is named only where the DNA matches it firmly. Clone size appears in some rows only: once, few, many, or a class for an expanded clone.

cdr3_aa: CASSPPGVPNTEAFF
cdr3_nt: TGTGCCAGCAGTCCTCCCGGGGTCCCGAACACTGAAGCTTTCTTT
d_call: .
j_call: TRBJ1-1
v_call: TRBV28
clone_size: .

cdr3_aa: CASKSPGQGRTGELFF
cdr3_nt: TGTGCCAGCAAATCACCGGGACAGGGGCGAACCGGGGAGCTGTTTTTT
d_call: TRBD1
j_call: TRBJ2-2
v_call: TRBV2
clone_size: .

cdr3_aa: CASKPGQVNTEAFF
cdr3_nt: TGTGCCAGCAAACCGGGACAGGTGAACACTGAAGCTTTCTTT
d_call: TRBD1
j_call: TRBJ1-1
v_call: TRBV6-6
clone_size: few

cdr3_aa: CASSLPGTPGNEQFF
cdr3_nt: TGTGCCAGCAGTTTACCCGGGACACCCGGCAATGAGCAGTTCTTC
d_call: .
j_call: TRBJ2-1
v_call: TRBV28
clone_size: .

cdr3_aa: CASRDGTSGLKEQFF
cdr3_nt: TGTGCCAGTAGGGACGGGACTAGCGGACTCAAGGAGCAGTTCTTC
d_call: TRBD2
j_call: TRBJ2-1
v_call: TRBV19
clone_size: .

cdr3_aa: CASSVTPGDEQYF
cdr3_nt: TGTGCCAGTAGTGTCACGCCGGGGGACGAGCAGTACTTC
d_call: .
j_call: TRBJ2-7
v_call: TRBV19
clone_size: .

cdr3_aa: CASSSGQTAKNIQYF
cdr3_nt: TGTGCCAGCAGTTCGGGACAGACAGCCAAAAACATTCAGTACTTC
d_call: TRBD1
j_call: TRBJ2-4
v_call: TRBV28
clone_size: .

cdr3_aa: CASSPTSTETQYF
cdr3_nt: TGTGCCAGTAGCCCGACTAGCACGGAGACCCAGTACTTC
d_call: TRBD2
j_call: TRBJ2-5
v_call: TRBV19
clone_size: .

cdr3_aa: CASSPRTGDTEAFF
cdr3_nt: TGTGCCAGCTCACCCCGGACCGGGGACACTGAAGCTTTCTTT
d_call: .
j_call: TRBJ1-1
v_call: TRBV18
clone_size: .

cdr3_aa: CASSRDNNEKLFF
cdr3_nt: TGTGCCAGCTCACGGGACAACAATGAAAAACTGTTTTTT
d_call: .
j_call: TRBJ1-4
v_call: TRBV18
clone_size: few

cdr3_aa: CASRTGGNPGELFF
cdr3_nt: TGTGCCAGTAGGACGGGGGGTAACCCCGGGGAGCTGTTTTTT
d_call: TRBD2
j_call: TRBJ2-2
v_call: TRBV19
clone_size: once

cdr3_aa: CASSLMANSAGELFF
cdr3_nt: TGTGCCAGCAGCTTAATGGCGAACTCGGCCGGGGAGCTGTTTTTT
d_call: .
j_call: TRBJ2-2
v_call: TRBV5-4
clone_size: few

cdr3_aa: CATSGHLAGGSDTQYF
cdr3_nt: TGTGCCACCAGCGGACATTTAGCGGGAGGGTCAGATACGCAGTATTTT
d_call: TRBD2
j_call: TRBJ2-3
v_call: TRBV15
clone_size: once

cdr3_aa: CASSEGKTNEQFF
cdr3_nt: TGCGCCAGCAGTGAAGGGAAGACAAATGAGCAGTTCTTC
d_call: .
j_call: TRBJ2-1
v_call: TRBV10-2
clone_size: .

cdr3_aa: CASSMSGGAQETQYF
cdr3_nt: TGTGCCAGCAGTATGTCTGGCGGGGCCCAAGAGACCCAGTACTTC
d_call: .
j_call: TRBJ2-5
v_call: TRBV6-1
clone_size: .

cdr3_aa: CASSPGVSDEQYF
cdr3_nt: TGTGCCAGCAGCCCAGGGGTAAGCGACGAGCAGTACTTC
d_call: .
j_call: TRBJ2-7
v_call: TRBV9
clone_size: .

cdr3_aa: CSVDTGGDPDTQYF
cdr3_nt: TGCAGCGTTGATACGGGGGGGGACCCAGATACGCAGTATTTT
d_call: TRBD2
j_call: TRBJ2-3
v_call: TRBV29-1
clone_size: .

cdr3_aa: CAWSPRNTEAFF
cdr3_nt: TGTGCCTGGAGTCCTAGGAACACTGAAGCTTTCTTT
d_call: .
j_call: TRBJ1-1
v_call: TRBV30
clone_size: few

cdr3_aa: CAWSDRDRGYTF
cdr3_nt: TGTGCCTGGAGTGACCGGGACCGCGGCTACACCTTC
d_call: .
j_call: TRBJ1-2
v_call: TRBV30
clone_size: .

cdr3_aa: CASSLAGGPKYF
cdr3_nt: TGTGCCAGCAGCTTAGCCGGCGGTCCTAAGTACTTC
d_call: .
j_call: TRBJ2-5
v_call: TRBV9
clone_size: .

cdr3_aa: CASNAPNTEAFF
cdr3_nt: TGTGCCAGCAACGCCCCGAACACTGAAGCTTTCTTT
d_call: .
j_call: TRBJ1-1
v_call: TRBV6-6
clone_size: .

cdr3_aa: CASSLERPSYGYTF
cdr3_nt: TGCGCCAGCAGCTTAGAGCGACCGAGCTATGGCTACACCTTC
d_call: .
j_call: TRBJ1-2
v_call: TRBV5-1
clone_size: .

cdr3_aa: CASSPYDGNSGANVLTF
cdr3_nt: TGTGCCAGCAGCCCATACGACGGAAACTCTGGGGCCAACGTCCTGACTTTC
d_call: .
j_call: TRBJ2-6
v_call: TRBV7-9
clone_size: .

cdr3_aa: CASSQKGNTEAFF
cdr3_nt: TGCGCCAGCAGCCAAAAGGGGAACACTGAAGCTTTCTTT
d_call: .
j_call: TRBJ1-1
v_call: TRBV4-1
clone_size: .

cdr3_aa: CASSLRDSSYNEQFF
cdr3_nt: TGTGCCAGCAGCCTCCGGGACAGCTCCTACAATGAGCAGTTCTTC
d_call: TRBD1
j_call: TRBJ2-1
v_call: TRBV9
clone_size: .

cdr3_aa: CASSIRGTAEKLFF
cdr3_nt: TGTGCCAGTAGTATACGCGGGACAGCTGAAAAACTGTTTTTT
d_call: TRBD1
j_call: TRBJ1-4
v_call: TRBV19
clone_size: few

cdr3_aa: CASSSTGAARETQYF
cdr3_nt: TGTGCCAGCAGTTCGACAGGGGCTGCGCGGGAGACCCAGTACTTC
d_call: TRBD1
j_call: TRBJ2-5
v_call: TRBV28
clone_size: once

cdr3_aa: CASSLGQRGEQYF
cdr3_nt: TGCGCCAGCAGCTTGGGACAGCGTGGCGAGCAGTACTTC
d_call: .
j_call: TRBJ2-7
v_call: TRBV5-1
clone_size: .